The rows below give T cell receptor beta chains drawn from one sample of a study of T cell responses to AZD1222 COVID-19 vaccine. Here immunoSEQ multiplex PCR was the method, and the copy in TCRdb shows in-frame clones only, minus some. The table has 100,000 to 150,000 clones, around 85% seen once. This material consisted of peripheral blood, taken 28 days after the second dose of the MenACWY control vaccine. The receptors were sampled from an adult who received the MenACWY meningococcal vaccine as a control. Both conserved end residues are part of each CDR3. D genes are given only for firm matches. The size of a clone is reported for some rows only, either as once, few or many, or as a class for expanded clones.

DNA: TGTGCCAGCAGTTACCCCCCGCGGACAGGGCGGAACACTGAAGCTTTCTTT; CDR3: CASSYPPRTGRNTEAFF; D: TRBD1; size: NA; J: TRBJ1-1; V: TRBV6-2/TRBV6-3
DNA: TGTGCCAGCAGGACTAACAAGGTCTACGAGCAGTACTTC; CDR3: CASRTNKVYEQYF; D: NA; size: once; J: TRBJ2-7; V: TRBV6-5
DNA: TGTGCCTTGCGGTGGGGGCCGGGATACGCAGATACGCAGTATTTT; CDR3: CALRWGPGYADTQYF; D: NA; size: once; J: TRBJ2-3; V: TRBV30
DNA: TGTGCCAGCAGGCCACTCGGGGCGAACTATGGCTACACCTTC; CDR3: CASRPLGANYGYTF; D: NA; size: NA; J: TRBJ1-2; V: TRBV6-6
DNA: TGTGCCAGCAGCTTATCCCCAGCGGGTGGAGGGGGGGAGCAGTACTTC; CDR3: CASSLSPAGGGGEQYF; D: NA; size: NA; J: TRBJ2-7; V: TRBV7-3
DNA: TGTGCCAGCAGTAGACCGGGACAGGTTAACTATGGCTACACCTTC; CDR3: CASSRPGQVNYGYTF; D: TRBD1; size: NA; J: TRBJ1-2; V: TRBV28
DNA: TGTGCCAGCAGCCCGAGGGGTTATTATGGCTACACCTTC; CDR3: CASSPRGYYGYTF; D: NA; size: few; J: TRBJ1-2; V: TRBV3-1/TRBV3-2
DNA: TGCGCCAGCAGCCAAGGTGTCCGCGACAGAGCCAATGAGCAGTTCTTC; CDR3: CASSQGVRDRANEQFF; D: NA; size: few; J: TRBJ2-1; V: TRBV4-1
DNA: TGTGCCAGTAGTATCTCCGGGACTAGCGGGACTACAGATACGCAGTATTTT; CDR3: CASSISGTSGTTDTQYF; D: TRBD2; size: NA; J: TRBJ2-3; V: TRBV19
DNA: TGTGCCAGCAGCATACTGGGACAGTCACCCCTCCACTTT; CDR3: CASSILGQSPLHF; D: TRBD1; size: NA; J: TRBJ1-6; V: TRBV5-8
DNA: TGTGCCAGCAGCCCCCCCGGCCAGACCCAGTACTTC; CDR3: CASSPPGQTQYF; D: NA; size: NA; J: TRBJ2-5; V: TRBV7-8
DNA: TGTGCCAGTGGGGGGGCACTTGGGACCCAGTACTTC; CDR3: CASGGALGTQYF; D: NA; size: NA; J: TRBJ2-5; V: TRBV5-4
DNA: TGCGCCAATAAAACGCGGGATTCACCCCTCCACTTT; CDR3: CANKTRDSPLHF; D: NA; size: NA; J: TRBJ1-6; V: TRBV23-1
DNA: TGTGCCAGCAGTTACCTCAGAGGGGCCTATAATTCACCCCTCCACTTT; CDR3: CASSYLRGAYNSPLHF; D: NA; size: NA; J: TRBJ1-6; V: TRBV6-5
DNA: TGCGCCAGCAGCACATTCCTGTCGACCACTAGCACAGATACGCAGTATTTT; CDR3: CASSTFLSTTSTDTQYF; D: NA; size: NA; J: TRBJ2-3; V: TRBV5-1
DNA: TGTGCCAGCAGCTTATTTTACACTGAAGCTTTCTTT; CDR3: CASSLFYTEAFF; D: NA; size: NA; J: TRBJ1-1; V: TRBV5-4
DNA: TGTGCCAGCAGCCCTACACAGAGCTCCTACAATGAGCAGTTCTTC; CDR3: CASSPTQSSYNEQFF; D: NA; size: NA; J: TRBJ2-1; V: TRBV11-2
DNA: TGTGCCAGCAGTGCGACAGGGTTAGGCACTGAAGCTTTCTTT; CDR3: CASSATGLGTEAFF; D: TRBD1; size: NA; J: TRBJ1-1; V: TRBV6-4
DNA: TGTGCCAGCAGCTTAGCCCCCGACAGGGTGGCTTTCTTT; CDR3: CASSLAPDRVAFF; D: TRBD1; size: once; J: TRBJ1-1; V: TRBV7-2
DNA: TGTGCCAGCAGCTTAAAGGGACCTAATTCACCCCTCCACTTT; CDR3: CASSLKGPNSPLHF; D: NA; size: few; J: TRBJ1-6; V: TRBV7-3
DNA: TGTGCCATCAGTCCCCAGGTTGGTGGGGCCAACGTCCTGACTTTC; CDR3: CAISPQVGGANVLTF; D: NA; size: NA; J: TRBJ2-6; V: TRBV10-3
DNA: TGTGCCAGCAGCTTGACAAAAATTGAGCAGTTCTTC; CDR3: CASSLTKIEQFF; D: NA; size: NA; J: TRBJ2-1; V: TRBV7-2
DNA: TGTGCCAGCAGCTTAGTCGGCAGGGGCGTGGATGAGCAGTTCTTC; CDR3: CASSLVGRGVDEQFF; D: NA; size: once; J: TRBJ2-1; V: TRBV7-9
DNA: TGTGCCAGCAGCCCGGGGACTAGCAATACGCAGTATTTT; CDR3: CASSPGTSNTQYF; D: TRBD2; size: NA; J: TRBJ2-3; V: TRBV5-4
DNA: TGTGCCAGCAGCGCCCAACTCCCCCTCCACTTT; CDR3: CASSAQLPLHF; D: NA; size: NA; J: TRBJ1-6; V: TRBV2
DNA: TGTGCCTGTCTTGGCGGCGTCTATGGCTACACCTTC; CDR3: CACLGGVYGYTF; D: NA; size: NA; J: TRBJ1-2; V: TRBV19
DNA: TGTGCCAGCAGCCCTCAGGGTCGCCGTGGCTACACCTTC; CDR3: CASSPQGRRGYTF; D: NA; size: once; J: TRBJ1-2; V: TRBV7-9
DNA: TGTGCCACCAGCAGAGATTCGGCAGGGTATACAGATACGCAGTATTTT; CDR3: CATSRDSAGYTDTQYF; D: NA; size: NA; J: TRBJ2-3; V: TRBV15